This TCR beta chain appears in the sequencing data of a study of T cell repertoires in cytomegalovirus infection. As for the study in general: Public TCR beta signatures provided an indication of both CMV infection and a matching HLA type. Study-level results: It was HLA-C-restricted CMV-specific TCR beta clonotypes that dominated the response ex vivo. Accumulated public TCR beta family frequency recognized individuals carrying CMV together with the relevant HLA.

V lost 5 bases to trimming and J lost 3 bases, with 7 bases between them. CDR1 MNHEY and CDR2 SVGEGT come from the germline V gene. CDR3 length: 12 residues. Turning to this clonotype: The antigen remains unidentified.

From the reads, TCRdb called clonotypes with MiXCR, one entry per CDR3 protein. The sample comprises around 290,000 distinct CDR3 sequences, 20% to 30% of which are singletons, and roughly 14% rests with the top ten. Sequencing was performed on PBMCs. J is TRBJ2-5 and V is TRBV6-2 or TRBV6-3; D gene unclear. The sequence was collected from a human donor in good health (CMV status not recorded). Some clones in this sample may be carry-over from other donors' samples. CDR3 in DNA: TGTGCCAGCAGTACGACGGAAGAGACCCAGTACTTC. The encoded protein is CASSTTEETQYF.